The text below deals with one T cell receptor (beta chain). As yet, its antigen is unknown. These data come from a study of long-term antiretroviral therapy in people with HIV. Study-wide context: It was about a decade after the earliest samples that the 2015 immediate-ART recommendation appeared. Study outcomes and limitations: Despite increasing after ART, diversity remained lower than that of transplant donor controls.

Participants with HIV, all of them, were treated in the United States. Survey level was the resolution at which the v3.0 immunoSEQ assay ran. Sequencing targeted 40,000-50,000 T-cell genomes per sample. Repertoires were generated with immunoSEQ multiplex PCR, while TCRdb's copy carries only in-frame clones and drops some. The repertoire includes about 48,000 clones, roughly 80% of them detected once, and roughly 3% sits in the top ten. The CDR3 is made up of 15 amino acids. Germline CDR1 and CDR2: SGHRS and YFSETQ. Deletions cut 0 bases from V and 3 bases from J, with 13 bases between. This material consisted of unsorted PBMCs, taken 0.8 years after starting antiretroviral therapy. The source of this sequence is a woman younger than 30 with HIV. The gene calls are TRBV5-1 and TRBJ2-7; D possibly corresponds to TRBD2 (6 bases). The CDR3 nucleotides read TGCGCCAGCAGCTTGGTACGGGACTCCTTCTACGAGCAGTACTTC. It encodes CASSLVRDSFYEQYF. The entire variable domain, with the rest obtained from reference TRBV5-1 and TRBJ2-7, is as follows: KAGVTQTPRYLIKTRGQQVTLSCSPISGHRSVSWYQQTPGQGLQFLFEYFSETQRNKGNFPGRFSGRQFSNSRSEMNVSTLELGDSALYLCASSLVRDSFYEQYFGPGTRLTVT.